Listed here is a single T cell receptor (beta chain). Its antigen is not known. These data are taken from a study of OX40 agonist ivuxolimab in advanced cancers. Across the study: Patients got intravenous ivuxolimab at 0.01 to 10 mg/kg every 2 weeks. A male proportion of just over 80% was recorded, with mean age roughly 62 years and range roughly 20 to 85. A diagnosis of hepatocellular carcinoma, melanoma, renal cell or head and neck cancer was present in dose-escalation patients. The study, taken as a whole, reports: Clones of CD4+ and CD8+ blood T cells grew by week 6 at doses of 0.1 to 3.0 mg/kg.

V shed 2 bases and J shed 2 bases, with 15 bases lying between them. The CDR3 is made up of 15 amino acids. Germline-derived CDR1 and CDR2 are SQVTM and ANQGSEA. The assay was immunoSEQ multiplex PCR, and TCRdb's table has in-frame clones only and misses some. The table includes tens of thousands of clones, 85% to 90% detected once. The sample here was CD4+ or CD8+ T cells sorted from blood, taken in a trial of the OX40 agonist ivuxolimab. The TCR sequence derives from an adult with an advanced solid tumor such as melanoma, head and neck, liver or kidney cancer. The rearrangement uses TRBV29-1 and TRBJ1-2; D unclear. CDR3 coding DNA: TGCAGCGTTGAACCCCCCACTTGGGAAAACTATGGCTACACCTTC. Its translation is CSVEPPTWENYGYTF. Full variable domain (missing parts from reference TRBV29-1 and TRBJ1-2): SAVISQKPSRDICQRGTSLTIQCQVDSQVTMMFWYRQQPGQSLTLIATANQGSEATYESGFVIDKFPISRPNLTFSTLTVSNMSPEDSSIYLCSVEPPTWENYGYTFGSGTRLTVV.